This T cell receptor (beta chain) was captured in a study of response to subunit inactivated influenza vaccine. Via MiXCR, TCRdb re-called the RT-PCR reads, giving one row per CDR3 protein. The sample lists 700,000 to 800,000 distinct CDR3 sequences; roughly 18% were seen once. Details on this clonotype: Its antigen is still unknown.

Overall study findings and caveats: Each seasonal flu vaccination may recruit only limited new T cells, authors suggested.

This specimen consisted of PBMCs from blood, obtained 4 to 6 days after vaccination. The sequence was collected from a man aged 45-65 years who received an inactivated influenza vaccine.

The CDR3 nucleotides are TGTGCCAGCAGCTTGCGGGACGGGTGGAGCACAGATACGCAGTATTTT. This encodes CASSLRDGWSTDTQYF. V and J are TRBV5-6 and TRBJ2-3, with D tentatively TRBD1 or TRBD2 (5 bases each). Germline-derived CDR1 and CDR2 are SGHDT and YYEEEE. Trimming took off 1 base at V and 0 bases at J, with 12 bases between the two ends. The CDR3 runs to 16 residues.